This entry concerns a single T cell receptor (beta chain). Its antigen is not known. CDR1 and CDR2 from the germline V gene are SQVTM and ANQGSEA. This CDR3 is built from 16 residues. V shed 6 bases and J 9 bases; nucleotides not matched to a gene: 19. The researchers produced TCR beta cDNA from approximately 550 ng total RNA with a constant-region primer. Construction of TCR beta libraries relied on three successive nested multiplex PCR rounds employing slightly modified ARM-PCR. A C-beta reverse primer was combined with TRBV1-TRBV30 forward primers in the first two PCR rounds, and each round had ten to eleven cycles. From the multiplex PCR reads, TCRdb called clonotypes with MiXCR, one entry per CDR3 protein. This table holds 35,000 to 50,000 distinct CDR3 sequences, 75% found once. The study co-extracted DNA and RNA from around 20-30 mg of unsorted bulk tissue. This specimen belongs to a study of tumor-infiltrating lymphocytes in primary liver carcinoma. The study's findings and limits: Tumor region pairs shared more overlap than did tumor-adjacent and tumor-blood pairs.

The J gene is TRBJ2-2, the V gene TRBV29-1; TRBD2 matches 7 bases. This receptor was obtained from a woman between 25 and 40 years old with primary liver carcinoma and hepatitis B virus infection. Material: tumor-adjacent normal liver tissue. The CDR3 spells CSVLIWGGPVPWELFF. As DNA, the CDR3 is TGCAGCGTCCTCATATGGGGAGGGCCGGTCCCCTGGGAGCTGTTTTTT.